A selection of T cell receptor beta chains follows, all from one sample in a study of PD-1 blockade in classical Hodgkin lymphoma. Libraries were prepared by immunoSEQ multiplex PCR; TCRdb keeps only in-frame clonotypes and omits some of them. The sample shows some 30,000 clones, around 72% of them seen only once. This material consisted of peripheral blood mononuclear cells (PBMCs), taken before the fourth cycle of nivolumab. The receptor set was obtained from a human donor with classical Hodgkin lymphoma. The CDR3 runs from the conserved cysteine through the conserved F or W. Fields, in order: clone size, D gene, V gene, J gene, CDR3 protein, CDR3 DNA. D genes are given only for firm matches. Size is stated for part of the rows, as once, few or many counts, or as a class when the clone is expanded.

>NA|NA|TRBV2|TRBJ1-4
CASSEGQDEKLFF
TGTGCCAGCAGTGAAGGACAGGACGAAAAACTGTTTTTT
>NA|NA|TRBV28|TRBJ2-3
CASSLLTDTQYF
TGTGCCAGCAGTTTATTGACAGATACGCAGTATTTT
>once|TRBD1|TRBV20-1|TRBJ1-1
CSAGQGEAFF
TGCAGTGCTGGACAGGGTGAAGCTTTCTTT
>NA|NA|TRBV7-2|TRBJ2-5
CASSYDVSRETQYF
TGTGCCAGCAGCTATGATGTATCGAGGGAGACCCAGTACTTC
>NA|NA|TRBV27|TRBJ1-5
CASSLWGGRGNQPQHF
TGTGCCAGCAGTTTATGGGGGGGGCGAGGCAATCAGCCCCAGCATTTT
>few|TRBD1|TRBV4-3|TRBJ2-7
CASSQEGTASYEQYF
TGCGCCAGCAGCCAAGAAGGGACAGCTTCCTACGAGCAGTACTTC
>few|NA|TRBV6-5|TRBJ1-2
CASRPHRDDGYTF
TGTGCCAGCAGACCCCACAGGGACGATGGCTACACCTTC
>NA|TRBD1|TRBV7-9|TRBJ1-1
CASSLRGQGTEAFF
TGTGCCAGCAGCTTAAGGGGACAGGGCACTGAAGCTTTCTTT
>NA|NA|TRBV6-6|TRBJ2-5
CASVRTGVQETQYF
TGTGCCAGCGTTCGGACGGGAGTCCAAGAGACCCAGTACTTC
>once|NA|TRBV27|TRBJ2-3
CASRLGGRQADTQYF
TGTGCCAGCAGACTGGGGGGCAGGCAGGCAGATACGCAGTATTTT
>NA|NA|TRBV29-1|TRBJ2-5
CSGLLGKETQYF
TGCAGCGGCCTACTAGGGAAAGAGACCCAGTACTTC
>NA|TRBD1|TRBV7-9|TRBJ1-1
CASSSPGQGTGGTEAFF
TGTGCCAGCAGCTCACCGGGACAGGGTACCGGAGGCACTGAAGCTTTCTTT
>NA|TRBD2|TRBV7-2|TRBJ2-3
CASSLSASGGTDTQYF
TGTGCCAGCAGCTTATCGGCTAGCGGGGGCACAGATACGCAGTATTTT
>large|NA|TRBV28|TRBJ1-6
CASSEPEGALNSPLHF
TGTGCCAGCAGTGAACCCGAAGGGGCGCTCAATTCACCCCTCCACTTT
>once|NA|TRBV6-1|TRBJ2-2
CASSIGGRNTGELFF
TGTGCCAGCAGCATAGGGGGGAGGAACACCGGGGAGCTGTTTTTT
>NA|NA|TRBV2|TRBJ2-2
CASSEGQGTGELFF
TGTGCCAGCAGTGAAGGCCAGGGCACCGGGGAGCTGTTTTTT
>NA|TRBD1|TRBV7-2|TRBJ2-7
CASSWAGTGVLEQYF
TGTGCCAGCAGCTGGGCAGGGACAGGGGTTTTAGAGCAGTACTTC
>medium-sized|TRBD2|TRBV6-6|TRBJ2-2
CASSFLAGGSGELFF
TGTGCCAGCAGTTTTCTCGCGGGAGGGTCCGGGGAGCTGTTTTTT
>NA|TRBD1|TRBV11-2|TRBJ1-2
CASSRDSRRGYTF
TGTGCCAGCAGCCGGGACAGCCGGCGGGGCTACACCTTC
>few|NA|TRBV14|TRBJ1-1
CASSQQGEVDTEAFF
TGTGCCAGCAGCCAGCAGGGTGAGGTCGACACTGAAGCTTTCTTT
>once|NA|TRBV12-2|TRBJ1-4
CASRASGVNEKLFF
TGTGCAAGTCGGGCTTCGGGAGTTAATGAAAAACTGTTTTTT
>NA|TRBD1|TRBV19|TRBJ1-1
CASIDRGSKAEAFF
TGTGCCAGCATCGACAGGGGGTCCAAGGCTGAAGCTTTCTTT
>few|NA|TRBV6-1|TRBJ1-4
CASSPSVGEKLFF
TGTGCCAGCAGTCCGTCGGTGGGTGAAAAACTGTTTTTT
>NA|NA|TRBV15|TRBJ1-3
CATSTPGGRLGNTIYF
TGTGCCACCAGCACCCCCGGGGGGCGTTTAGGAAACACCATATATTTT
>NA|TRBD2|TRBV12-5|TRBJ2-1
CASGLFGGAWENEQFF
TGTGCTAGTGGTTTGTTCGGGGGGGCCTGGGAAAATGAGCAGTTCTTC
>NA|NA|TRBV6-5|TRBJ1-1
CASSYTVNTEAFF
TGTGCCAGCAGTTACACAGTGAACACTGAAGCTTTCTTT
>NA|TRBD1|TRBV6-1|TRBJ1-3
CASSSQGVTGNTIYF
TGTGCCAGCAGTTCTCAGGGGGTAACCGGAAACACCATATATTTT
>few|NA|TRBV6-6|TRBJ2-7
CASSYSKGEQYF
TGTGCCAGCAGTTACTCGAAGGGCGAGCAGTACTTC
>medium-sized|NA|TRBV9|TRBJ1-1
CASSERTARNTEAFF
TGTGCCAGCAGCGAACGGACAGCGCGGAACACTGAAGCTTTCTTT
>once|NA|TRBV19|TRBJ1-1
CASSHTQNTEAFF
TGTGCCAGTAGCCACACCCAGAACACTGAAGCTTTCTTT
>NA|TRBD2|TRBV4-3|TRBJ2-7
CASSPLAGAGNEQYF
TGCGCCAGCAGCCCTTTAGCGGGAGCTGGTAACGAGCAGTACTTC
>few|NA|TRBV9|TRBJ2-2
CASSVAPKGGELFF
TGTGCCAGCAGCGTAGCCCCCAAGGGCGGGGAGCTGTTTTTT
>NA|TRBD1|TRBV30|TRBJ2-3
CAWSDRMGQNTDTQYF
TGTGCCTGGAGTGACCGGATGGGACAGAACACAGATACGCAGTATTTT
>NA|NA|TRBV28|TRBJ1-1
CASSFPRDMNTEAFF
TGTGCCAGCAGTTTCCCCAGGGACATGAACACTGAAGCTTTCTTT
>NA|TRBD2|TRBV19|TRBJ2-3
CASTLSGAGAKRTDTQYF
TGTGCCAGTACCCTAAGCGGGGCGGGTGCCAAGCGCACAGATACGCAGTATTTT
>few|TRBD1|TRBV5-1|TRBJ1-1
CASSIRTGGATEAFF
TGCGCCAGCAGCATCCGGACAGGGGGTGCCACTGAAGCTTTCTTT
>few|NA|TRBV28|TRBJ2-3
CASHRGTDTQYF
TGTGCCAGCCACAGGGGCACAGATACGCAGTATTTT
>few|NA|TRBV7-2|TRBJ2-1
CASSQTRGSYNEQFF
TGTGCCAGCAGCCAAACACGGGGCTCCTACAATGAGCAGTTCTTC
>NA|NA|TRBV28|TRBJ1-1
CASSLGGMNTEAFF
TGTGCCAGCAGTTTGGGGGGAATGAACACTGAAGCTTTCTTT
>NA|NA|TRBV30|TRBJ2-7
CAWSVPGGDRHEQYF
TGTGCCTGGAGTGTACCCGGGGGCGACCGGCACGAGCAGTACTTC
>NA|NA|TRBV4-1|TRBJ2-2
CASSQVAEPNTGELFF
TGCGCCAGCAGCCAAGTCGCGGAGCCGAACACCGGGGAGCTGTTTTTT